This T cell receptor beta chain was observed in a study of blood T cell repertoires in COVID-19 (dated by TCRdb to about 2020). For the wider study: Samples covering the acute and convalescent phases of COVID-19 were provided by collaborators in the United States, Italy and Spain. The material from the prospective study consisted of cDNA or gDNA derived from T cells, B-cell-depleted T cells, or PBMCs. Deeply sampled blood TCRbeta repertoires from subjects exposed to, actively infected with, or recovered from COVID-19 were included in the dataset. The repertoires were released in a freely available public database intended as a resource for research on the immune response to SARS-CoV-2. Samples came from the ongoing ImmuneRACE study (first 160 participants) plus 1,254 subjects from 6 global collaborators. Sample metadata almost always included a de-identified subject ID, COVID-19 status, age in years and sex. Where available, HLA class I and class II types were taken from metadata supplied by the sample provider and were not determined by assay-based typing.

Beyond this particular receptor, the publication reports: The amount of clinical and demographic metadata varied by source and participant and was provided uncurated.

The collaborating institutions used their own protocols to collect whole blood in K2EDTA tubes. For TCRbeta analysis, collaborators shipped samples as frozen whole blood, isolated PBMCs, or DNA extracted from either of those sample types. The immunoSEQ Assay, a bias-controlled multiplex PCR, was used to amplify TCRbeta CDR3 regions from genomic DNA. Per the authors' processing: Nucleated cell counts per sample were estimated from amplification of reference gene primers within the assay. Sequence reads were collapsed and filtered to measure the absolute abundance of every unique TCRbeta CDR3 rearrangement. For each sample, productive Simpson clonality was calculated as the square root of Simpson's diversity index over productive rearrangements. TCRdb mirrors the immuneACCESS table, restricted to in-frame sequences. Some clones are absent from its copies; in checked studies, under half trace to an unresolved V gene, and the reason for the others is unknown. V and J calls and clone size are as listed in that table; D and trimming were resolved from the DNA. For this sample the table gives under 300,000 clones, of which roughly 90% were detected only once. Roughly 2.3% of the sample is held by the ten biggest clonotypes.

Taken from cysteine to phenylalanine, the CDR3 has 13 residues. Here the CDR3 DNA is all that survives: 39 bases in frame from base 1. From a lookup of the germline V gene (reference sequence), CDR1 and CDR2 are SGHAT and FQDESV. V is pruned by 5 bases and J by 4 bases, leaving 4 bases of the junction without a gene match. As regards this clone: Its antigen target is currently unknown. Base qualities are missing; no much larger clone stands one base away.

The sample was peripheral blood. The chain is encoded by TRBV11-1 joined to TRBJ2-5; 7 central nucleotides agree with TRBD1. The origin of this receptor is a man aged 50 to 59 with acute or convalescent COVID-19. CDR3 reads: CASSQGDRETQYF. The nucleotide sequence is TGTGCCAGCAGCCAAGGGGACAGAGAGACCCAGTACTTC.